The source of this T cell receptor beta chain is a study of T cell changes during pregnancy in multiple sclerosis. Sequencing was performed with immunoSEQ multiplex PCR; in TCRdb, only in-frame clones are kept and a portion is missing. The sample shows some 66,000 clones, about 91% of them seen only once. V lost 7 bases and J 4 bases, leaving 16 bases between the germline ends. In germline, CDR1 is MNHNS, CDR2 SASEGT. CDR3 length: 14 residues. Sequences were derived from CD8+ T cells from peripheral blood mononuclear cells, sampled before pregnancy. This sequence originates from a female donor with multiple sclerosis, enrolled in a pregnancy study. The chain combines TRBV6-1 with TRBJ2-5; maybe TRBD2 (6 bases). As DNA, the CDR3 is TGTGCCAGCAACCGATGGGGGGTTACAGAGACCCAGTACTTC. Protein sequence: CASNRWGVTETQYF.